This paragraph reports one T cell receptor beta chain. The antigen is unknown. Mouse names are used for the genes. This record belongs to a study of tissue T cells after allogeneic stem cell transplantation. Study findings and constraints: Anatomically similar tissues had similar TCR repertoires within each patient.

Survey-depth TCRbeta CDR3 sequencing reported V/J genes and productive frequencies. Here immunoSEQ multiplex PCR was the method, and the copy in TCRdb shows in-frame clones only, minus some. In the table there are roughly 21,000 clones, roughly three quarters of which are singletons. What was sequenced was blood. The clonotype comes from a female BALB/c mouse in good health. For this strain, the MHC haplotype corresponds to H2-d.

CDR3 loop: CASRSPNSDYTF. The covered CDR3 bases are TGTGCCAGCAGGTCACCAAACTCCGACTACACC. J is TRBJ1-2 and V is TRBV19; unclear D gene. The read ends 1 residue early relative to the CDR3; the germline J gene fills the gap. V lost 5 bases to trimming and J lost 0 bases, with 5 bases between them. Germline V gene lookup returns CDR1 FNHDT and CDR2 SITEND (reference sequence). The CDR3 is 12 amino acids.